The 10 T cell receptor beta chains below were found in one sample sequenced in a study of blood T cell repertoires in COVID-19. Generated by immunoSEQ multiplex PCR, the TCRdb table keeps only in-frame clones and is missing some. Of 190,000 or so clones in the sample, around nine tenths were seen once. Sequencing used peripheral blood. These receptor sequences come from a man in his forties or fifties with active or convalescent COVID-19.

The rearrangement joins TRBV24-1 to TRBJ1-2; D perhaps matches TRBD1 (5 bases). The CDR3 loop spans 14 amino acids. Per germline, CDR1 KGHDR and CDR2 SFDVKD. Trimming took 2 bases from V and 2 from J, leaving 8 bases between them. The CDR3 nucleotides read TGTGCCACCAGTGATTGGGGCAGCAACTATGGCTACACCTTC. This gives the protein CATSDWGSNYGYTF.

This sequence joins TRBV5-1 and TRBJ1-1; no firm D call. The CDR3 has 15 residues. Germline loops: CDR1 SGHRS, CDR2 YFSETQ. The V and J ends lost 2 bases and 1 base respectively, with 12 bases between them. DNA for the CDR3: TGCGCCAGCAGCTTAGAACCTACCGGGAACACTGAAGCTTTCTTT. Translating it yields CASSLEPTGNTEAFF.

A single count supports this clone. J is TRBJ2-3 and V is TRBV7-9; a weak D match, TRBD2 (5 bases). In germline, CDR1 is SEHNR, CDR2 FQNEAQ (reference sequence). CDR3 size: 12 residues. Deletions cut 5 bases from V and 5 bases from J, with 8 bases between. The CDR3 nucleotides read TGTGCCAGCAGCCCACGGGGAGATACGCAGTATTTT. It specifies CASSPRGDTQYF.

The chain joins TRBV4-2 to TRBJ2-3; TRBD2 matches 8 bases. The germline gives CDR1 LGHNA, CDR2 YNFKEQ. The CDR3 spans 16 residues. V trimming: 4 bases; J trimming: 1 base; junction bases outside the gene matches: 7. The CDR3 DNA follows: TGTGCCAGCAGCCTAACCCAAGCGGGGGGCACAGATACGCAGTATTTT. As protein: CASSLTQAGGTDTQYF.

The chain is built from TRBV6-5 and TRBJ1-1; TRBD1 is a possible D gene (6 bases). There are 14 residues in the CDR3. V dropped 5 bases and J dropped 3 bases, with 13 bases sitting between them. Germline CDR1 MNHEY, CDR2 SVGAGI. CDR3 DNA sequence: TGTGCCAGCAGTCTTAGTAACAGGGACACTGAAGCTTTCTTT. It specifies CASSLSNRDTEAFF.

The chain combines TRBV5-5 with TRBJ2-7, with 8 bases identical to TRBD1. Trimming removed 4 bases from V and 5 bases from J; junction bases left unmatched: 11. Germline V gene data show CDR1 as SGHKS and CDR2 as YYEKEE (reference sequence). This CDR3 comprises 15 residues. The CDR3 coding sequence is TGTGCCAGCAGCCTAGCCGGGACAGGCCTTAACGAGCAGTACTTC. Encoded protein: CASSLAGTGLNEQYF.

This chain joins TRBV9 and TRBJ1-2; D not resolved. The germline CDR1 and CDR2 sequences are SGDLS and YYNGEE. V lost 4 bases and J 6 bases, leaving 22 bases between the germline ends. The CDR3 is made up of 16 amino acids. CDR3 sequence reads: CASSPEVYGFWDGYTF. The CDR3 coding sequence is TGTGCCAGCAGCCCAGAGGTGTACGGTTTTTGGGATGGCTACACCTTC.

The sample holds a few counts of this clone. The chain carries TRBV28 and TRBJ1-5; 8 bases align to TRBD1. The CDR3 runs 16 residues. Trimming removed 5 bases from V and 0 bases from J; junction bases left unmatched: 6. In germline, CDR1 is MDHEN, CDR2 SYDVKM. The CDR3: CASSVPGTGSNQPQHF. The CDR3 nucleotides read TGTGCCAGCAGTGTCCCCGGGACAGGTAGCAATCAGCCCCAGCATTTT.

V gene TRBV28 combines with J gene TRBJ1-5, with D possibly being TRBD1 (6 bases). CDR3 length: 16 residues. Germline V gene lookup returns CDR1 MDHEN and CDR2 SYDVKM. V shed 5 bases and J shed 5 bases, with 19 bases lying between them. CDR3 coding DNA: TGTGCCAGCAGTGGGGGGGGAGCAGGGGCTTATCAGCCCCAGCATTTT. Its protein product is CASSGGGAGAYQPQHF.

The J gene is TRBJ1-4, the V gene TRBV9, with 10 bases matching TRBD1. V shed 0 bases, J shed 6 bases, and the junction held 2 bases outside the gene matches. This CDR3 region has 15 residues. Germline CDR1 and CDR2: SGDLS and YYNGEE. CDR3 region: CASSVEGQGYEKLFF. The CDR3 DNA follows: TGTGCCAGCAGCGTAGAGGGACAGGGGTATGAAAAACTGTTTTTT.